The entry below describes one T cell receptor (beta chain). These data originate in a study of technical replicates of blood from several donors. The CDR3 loop spans 16 amino acids. Trimming left V 3 bases short and J 2 bases short, with 17 bases between. Germline CDR1 MNHEY, CDR2 SMNVEV (reference sequence). Sequencing was performed with immunoSEQ multiplex PCR; in TCRdb, only in-frame clones are kept and a portion is missing. The profile covers fewer than 100,000 clones, with 89% appearing a single time and 0.41% taken by the ten largest. The specimen was T cells isolated from PBMCs. The origin of this receptor is a human donor in good health. The chain is built from TRBV27 and TRBJ2-7; D is unresolved. CDR3 in DNA: TGTGCCAGCAGTTTCGGTCCGTCCTTACTCGCCTACGAGCAGTACTTC. Its protein is CASSFGPSLLAYEQYF.